This note documents a single TCR beta chain sequence. Germline values: CDR1 MNHEY, CDR2 SMNVEV (reference sequence). The CDR3 has 15 residues. Trimming cost V 0 bases and J 0 bases, with 8 bases left between them. This record belongs to a study of blood T cell repertoires in COVID-19. For the study at large: Samples came from the United States, Italy and Spain, spanning acute and convalescent COVID-19. The cDNA or gDNA used as material had been derived from T cells, B-cell-depleted T cells, or PBMCs.

In the original analysis: Nucleated cell number was recorded as an estimate derived from reference gene primer amplification. This table comes from immunoSEQ multiplex PCR, and its TCRdb copy is limited to in-frame clones, with some not included. Clonal size and the V and J genes are those of that table, whereas D and trimming came from the DNA. The data show 200,000 to 250,000 clones, roughly nine tenths seen once. The sample was peripheral blood. The sequence was collected from a woman between 18 and 30 years old who had recovered from COVID-19. The rearrangement links TRBV27 to TRBJ1-2; D possibly corresponds to TRBD1 (6 bases). CDR3 residues: CASSLSTGTNYGYTF. CDR3 coding DNA: TGTGCCAGCAGTTTATCAACAGGGACTAACTATGGCTACACCTTC.